These T cell receptor beta chains were read from a single sample in a study of CD4 and CD8 cells across lung adenocarcinoma regions. TCRdb re-analysed the PCR reads in MiXCR, keeping a single row per CDR3 protein. The sample gives about 11,000 distinct CDR3 sequences, approximately 50% of which show up once; 88% is in the top ten. The specimen sequenced was CD8+ T cells from the margin of a lung tumor. These receptors were obtained from a male donor with lung adenocarcinoma. The CD4 and CD8 labels of this study may be unreliable. Each CDR3 is given with its conserved first and last residue. D genes are given only for firm matches. Size is omitted from some rows. Given values are once, few, many or a class for expanded clones.

clone_size | cdr3_length | j_call | d_call | v_call | cdr3_aa | cdr3_nt
- | 12 | TRBJ2-1 | - | TRBV30 | CASDTVGNEQFF | TGTGCCAGTGACACGGTAGGCAATGAGCAGTTCTTC
- | 15 | TRBJ1-1 | - | TRBV6-1 | CASSEAPVGNTEAFF | TGTGCCAGCAGTGAAGCTCCGGTCGGGAACACTGAAGCTTTCTTT
few | 17 | TRBJ2-1 | TRBD1 | TRBV6-1 | CASSQLQTGAGNNEQFF | TGTGCCAGCAGTCAACTCCAGACAGGGGCGGGGAACAATGAGCAGTTCTTC
- | 14 | TRBJ1-1 | - | TRBV3-1 | CASSQGQGSTEAFF | TGTGCCAGCAGCCAAGGGCAGGGGAGCACTGAAGCTTTCTTT
- | 15 | TRBJ2-7 | TRBD2 | TRBV27 | CASSPLAGNPYEQYF | TGTGCCAGCAGTCCCCTAGCGGGAAACCCCTACGAGCAGTACTTC
many | 13 | TRBJ2-5 | - | TRBV6-1 | CASSGRGQETQYF | TGTGCCAGCAGTGGCCGGGGCCAAGAGACCCAGTACTTC
- | 15 | TRBJ1-2 | - | TRBV4-1 | CASSPSEAETYGYTF | TGCGCCAGCAGCCCGTCCGAGGCGGAAACCTATGGCTACACCTTC
many | 15 | TRBJ2-7 | - | TRBV27 | CASSYGGGGAYEQYF | TGTGCCAGCAGTTACGGGGGCGGGGGAGCCTACGAGCAGTACTTC
- | 15 | TRBJ2-4 | TRBD2 | TRBV6-1 | CASATGGGDKNTQYF | TGTGCCAGCGCTACGGGGGGGGGCGACAAAAACACGCAGTACTTC
many | 15 | TRBJ2-3 | TRBD1 | TRBV6-5 | CASSYEGAVADTQYF | TGTGCCAGCAGTTACGAGGGGGCAGTGGCAGATACGCAGTATTTT
few | 13 | TRBJ2-7 | TRBD2 | TRBV6-1 | CASSQGGTYEQYF | TGTGCCAGCAGTCAGGGAGGGACCTACGAGCAGTACTTC
few | 10 | TRBJ2-1 | - | TRBV6-8 | CASSYPGLFF | TGTGCCAGCAGTTATCCGGGACTGTTCTTC
few | 17 | TRBJ2-4 | TRBD2 | TRBV12-3/TRBV12-4 | CASRPQGLAGGYREQYF | TGTGCCAGCAGGCCACAGGGACTAGCGGGAGGGTACAGAGAGCAGTACTTC
- | 18 | TRBJ2-1 | TRBD2 | TRBV27 | CASSTGLARSGRYNEQFF | TGTGCCAGCAGTACGGGACTAGCCAGATCAGGACGCTACAATGAGCAGTTCTTC
- | 13 | TRBJ2-7 | - | TRBV6-1 | CASSLADSYEQYF | TGTGCCAGCAGCTTGGCAGATTCCTACGAGCAGTACTTC
- | 14 | TRBJ2-5 | TRBD2 | TRBV6-1 | CAGNGGGDRDTQYF | TGTGCCGGCAACGGGGGGGGAGACAGAGACACCCAGTACTTC
- | 15 | TRBJ2-5 | TRBD2 | TRBV27 | CASSFGTRGGGTQYF | TGTGCCAGCAGTTTTGGGACTAGAGGAGGTGGGACCCAGTACTTC
- | 16 | TRBJ2-1 | - | TRBV7-2 | CASSLRMTGGGDEQFF | TGTGCCAGCAGCCTCCGTATGACGGGAGGGGGCGATGAGCAGTTCTTC
- | 15 | TRBJ2-3 | - | TRBV6-1 | CASSESGGRTDTQYF | TGTGCCAGCAGTGAATCAGGCGGCCGCACAGATACGCAGTATTTT
- | 14 | TRBJ2-5 | - | TRBV6-1 | CASSEYRVGETQTF | TGTGCCAGCAGTGAATACAGGGTCGGGGAGACCCAGACCTTC
- | 12 | TRBJ2-1 | TRBD2 | TRBV10-3 | CAISETSGEQFF | TGTGCCATCAGTGAGACTAGCGGTGAGCAGTTCTTC
once | 16 | TRBJ2-7 | - | TRBV6-5 | CASSYYPPPGAVEQYF | TGTGCCAGCAGTTACTACCCCCCCCCAGGGGCGGTTGAGCAGTACTTC
- | 16 | TRBJ2-1 | TRBD1 | TRBV6-5 | CASSHMEVTGGNEQFF | TGTGCCAGCAGTCACATGGAGGTGACAGGGGGCAATGAGCAGTTCTTC
few | 16 | TRBJ2-3 | - | TRBV4-1 | CASSDTQASSTDTQYF | TGCGCCAGCAGCGATACACAGGCATCTAGCACAGATACGCAGTATTTT
many | 14 | TRBJ2-2 | - | TRBV14 | CASSARSGTGELFF | TGTGCCAGCAGCGCCAGGAGCGGCACCGGGGAGCTGTTTTTT
many | 15 | TRBJ2-7 | TRBD1 | TRBV12-3/TRBV12-4 | CASSKDRLDIREQYF | TGTGCCAGCAGTAAGGACAGGTTAGATATTCGCGAGCAGTACTTC
once | 14 | TRBJ1-4 | - | TRBV6-1 | CASSDREKSEKLFF | TGTGCCAGCAGTGACAGGGAAAAAAGTGAAAAACTGTTTTTT
- | 16 | TRBJ2-5 | - | TRBV6-1 | CASRGAGTGVGETQYF | TGTGCCAGCAGGGGAGCCGGGACCGGGGTCGGGGAGACGCAGTACTTC
- | 14 | TRBJ1-1 | - | TRBV6-5 | CASSYSGESTEAFF | TGTGCCAGCAGTTACTCCGGGGAGAGCACTGAAGCTTTCTTT
many | 17 | TRBJ2-7 | TRBD1 | TRBV6-1 | CASSTYLRGQATYEQYF | TGTGCCAGCAGTACCTACCTGAGGGGACAGGCGACCTACGAGCAGTACTTC
- | 14 | TRBJ2-5 | - | TRBV6-1 | CASSVGTNQETQYF | TGTGCCAGCAGTGTCGGGACAAACCAAGAGACCCAGTACTTC
- | 10 | TRBJ2-1 | TRBD2 | TRBV27 | CASRQAGPIF | TGTGCCAGCAGGCAAGCGGGGCCCATCTTC
- | 13 | TRBJ2-4 | - | TRBV6-1 | CARGLWDKNTQYF | TGTGCCAGGGGGTTGTGGGACAAAAACACGCAGTACTTC
- | 16 | TRBJ2-1 | - | TRBV10-3 | CAISEPGLQGGNEQFF | TGTGCCATCAGTGAGCCGGGACTGCAGGGTGGCAATGAGCAGTTCTTC
- | 12 | TRBJ2-7 | - | TRBV6-1 | CASSELGLEQYF | TGTGCCAGCAGCGAACTCGGCCTAGAGCAGTACTTC
few | 13 | TRBJ1-5 | - | TRBV6-1 | CASLDIINQPQHF | TGTGCCAGCTTGGACATCATCAATCAGCCCCAGCATTTT
- | 15 | TRBJ2-5 | - | TRBV6-1 | CASGVGLEAREAQYF | TGTGCCAGTGGAGTGGGCCTAGAGGCGCGCGAGGCGCAGTACTTC
- | 17 | TRBJ2-5 | - | TRBV11-3 | CASSLSGTRSSQETQYF | TGTGCCAGCAGCCTCTCCGGGACACGGAGCAGCCAAGAGACCCAGTACTTC
- | 14 | TRBJ2-3 | - | TRBV6-1 | CASSEAYGFGTQYF | TGTGCCAGCAGTGAAGCCTACGGTTTCGGTACGCAGTATTTT
- | 14 | TRBJ2-7 | - | TRBV27 | CASSLSRGSHEQYF | TGTGCCAGCAGTTTATCAAGGGGGTCTCACGAGCAGTACTTC
- | 15 | TRBJ2-3 | - | TRBV4-1 | CGGGQGGVGTETQYF | TGCGGCGGGGGGCAAGGGGGCGTGGGCACAGAGACGCAGTATTTT
- | 14 | TRBJ1-2 | TRBD1 | TRBV6-1 | CASKPGQGARGYTF | TGTGCCAGCAAACCGGGACAGGGGGCGAGGGGCTACACCTTC
- | 13 | TRBJ2-5 | - | TRBV27 | CASSFGGLGTQYF | TGTGCCAGCAGTTTTGGGGGGCTAGGGACCCAGTACTTC
once | 14 | TRBJ2-1 | TRBD2 | TRBV10-2 | CASKPAGRVETQFF | TGCGCCAGCAAACCAGCGGGGAGGGTGGAGACCCAGTTCTTC
- | 16 | TRBJ2-6 | - | TRBV25-1 | CASSLQGGYGANVLTF | TGTGCCAGCAGTTTGCAGGGGGGGTACGGGGCCAACGTCCTGACTTTC